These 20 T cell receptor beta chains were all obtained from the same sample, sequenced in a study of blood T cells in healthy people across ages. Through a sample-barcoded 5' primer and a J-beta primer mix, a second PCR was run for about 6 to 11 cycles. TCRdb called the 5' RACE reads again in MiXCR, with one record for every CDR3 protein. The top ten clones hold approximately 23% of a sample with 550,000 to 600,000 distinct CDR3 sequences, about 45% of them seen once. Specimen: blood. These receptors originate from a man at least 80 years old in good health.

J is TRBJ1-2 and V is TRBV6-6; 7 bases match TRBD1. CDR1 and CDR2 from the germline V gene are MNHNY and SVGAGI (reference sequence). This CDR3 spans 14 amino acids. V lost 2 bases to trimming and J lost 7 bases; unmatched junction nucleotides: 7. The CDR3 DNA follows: TGTGCCAGCAGTTACGAGACAGGGATTAGTGGCTACACCTTC. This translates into CASSYETGISGYTF.

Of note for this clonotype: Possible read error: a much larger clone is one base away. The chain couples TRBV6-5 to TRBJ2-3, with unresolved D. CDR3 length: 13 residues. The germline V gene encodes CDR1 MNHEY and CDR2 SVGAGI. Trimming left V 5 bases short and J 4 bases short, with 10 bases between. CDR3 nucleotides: TGTGCCAGCAGTAGGGCGAGTCCAGATACGCAGTATTTT. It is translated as CASSRASPDTQYF.

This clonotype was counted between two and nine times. CDR3 sequence: CASSQEAGVSYNEQFF. In DNA form, the CDR3 reads TGCGCCAGCAGCCAAGAAGCGGGGGTCTCCTACAATGAGCAGTTCTTC. This chain joins TRBV4-3 and TRBJ2-1; TRBD2 agrees at 8 bases. V was pared by 0 bases and J by 0 bases, with 1 base of the junction left unmatched. The V gene's germline CDR1 is LGHNA and CDR2 YSLEER. CDR3 length: 16 amino acids.

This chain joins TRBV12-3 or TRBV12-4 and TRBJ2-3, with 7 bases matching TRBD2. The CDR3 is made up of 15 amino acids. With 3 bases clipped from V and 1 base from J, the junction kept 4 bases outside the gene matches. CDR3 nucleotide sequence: TGTGCCAGCAGTTTTGCGGGGGAGCGCACAGATACGCAGTATTTT. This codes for CASSFAGERTDTQYF.

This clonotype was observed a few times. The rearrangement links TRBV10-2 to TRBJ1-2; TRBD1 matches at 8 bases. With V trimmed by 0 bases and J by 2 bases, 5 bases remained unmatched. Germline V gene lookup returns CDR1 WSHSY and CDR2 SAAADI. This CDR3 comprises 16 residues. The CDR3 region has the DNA TGCGCCAGCAGTGAGTCGAATACAGGGGGAAACTATGGCTACACCTTC. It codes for CASSESNTGGNYGYTF.

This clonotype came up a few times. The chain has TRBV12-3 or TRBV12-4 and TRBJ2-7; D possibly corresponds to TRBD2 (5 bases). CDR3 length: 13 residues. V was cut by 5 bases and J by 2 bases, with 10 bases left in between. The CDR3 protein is CASSPQLAYEQYF. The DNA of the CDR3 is TGTGCCAGCAGTCCCCAACTAGCCTACGAGCAGTACTTC.

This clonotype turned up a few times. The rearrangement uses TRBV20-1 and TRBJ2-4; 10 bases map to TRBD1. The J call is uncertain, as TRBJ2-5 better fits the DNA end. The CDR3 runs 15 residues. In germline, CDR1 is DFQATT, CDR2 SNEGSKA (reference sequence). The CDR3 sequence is CSARDPGQGWETQYF. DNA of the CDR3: TGCAGTGCTAGAGATCCGGGACAGGGGTGGGAGACCCAGTACTTC.

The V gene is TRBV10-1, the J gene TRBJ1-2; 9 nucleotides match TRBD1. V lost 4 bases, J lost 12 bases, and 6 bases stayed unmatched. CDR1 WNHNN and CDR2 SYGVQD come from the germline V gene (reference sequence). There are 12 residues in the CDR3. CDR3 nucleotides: TGCGCCAGCAGTGCGGGACAGGGTATCCACACCTTC. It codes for CASSAGQGIHTF.

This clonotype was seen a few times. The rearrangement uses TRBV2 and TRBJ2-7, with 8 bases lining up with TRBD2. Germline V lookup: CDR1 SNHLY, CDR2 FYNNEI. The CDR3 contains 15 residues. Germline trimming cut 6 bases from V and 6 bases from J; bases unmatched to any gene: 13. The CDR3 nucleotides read TGTGCCAGCAGCGCTGGAGGGACTAGATCGGGCGAGCAGTACTTC. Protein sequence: CASSAGGTRSGEQYF.

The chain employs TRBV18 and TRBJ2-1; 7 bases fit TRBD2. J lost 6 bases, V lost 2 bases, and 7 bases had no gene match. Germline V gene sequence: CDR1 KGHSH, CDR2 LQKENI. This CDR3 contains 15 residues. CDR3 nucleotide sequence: TGTGCCAGCTCACCAAATGGCGGGAGATTCAATGAGCAGTTCTTC. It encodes CASSPNGGRFNEQFF.

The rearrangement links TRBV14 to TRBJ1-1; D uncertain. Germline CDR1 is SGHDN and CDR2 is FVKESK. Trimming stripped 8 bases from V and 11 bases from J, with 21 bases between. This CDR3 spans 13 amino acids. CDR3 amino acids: CASSLQPFKTAFF. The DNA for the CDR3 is TGTGCCAGCTCCCTTCAGCCATTCAAAACCGCTTTCTTT.

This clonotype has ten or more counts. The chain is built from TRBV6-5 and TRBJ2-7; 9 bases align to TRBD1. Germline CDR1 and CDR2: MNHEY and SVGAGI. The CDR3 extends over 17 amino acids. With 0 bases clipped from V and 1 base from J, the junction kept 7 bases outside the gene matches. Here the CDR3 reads CASSYSGTGHHSYEQYF. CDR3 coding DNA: TGTGCCAGCAGTTACTCCGGGACAGGGCATCATTCCTACGAGCAGTACTTC.

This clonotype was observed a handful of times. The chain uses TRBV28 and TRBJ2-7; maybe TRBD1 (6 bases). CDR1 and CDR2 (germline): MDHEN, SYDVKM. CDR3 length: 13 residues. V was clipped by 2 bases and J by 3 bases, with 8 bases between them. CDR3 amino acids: CASSLGGYYEQYF. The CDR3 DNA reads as TGTGCCAGCAGTTTAGGGGGCTACTACGAGCAGTACTTC.

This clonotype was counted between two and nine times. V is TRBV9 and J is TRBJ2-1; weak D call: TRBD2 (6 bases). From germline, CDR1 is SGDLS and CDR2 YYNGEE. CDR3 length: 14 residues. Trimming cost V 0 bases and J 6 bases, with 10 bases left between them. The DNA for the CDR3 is TGTGCCAGCAGCGTAGGCGGGGTGGCCAATGAGCAGTTCTTC. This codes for CASSVGGVANEQFF.

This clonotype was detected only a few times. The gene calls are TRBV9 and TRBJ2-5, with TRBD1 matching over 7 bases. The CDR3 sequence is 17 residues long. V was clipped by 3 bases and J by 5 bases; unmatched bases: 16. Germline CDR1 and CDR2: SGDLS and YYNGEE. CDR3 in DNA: TGTGCCAGCAGCGCCCCCCGGGACAGAAAGGGGTGGGAGACCCAGTACTTC. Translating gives CASSAPRDRKGWETQYF.

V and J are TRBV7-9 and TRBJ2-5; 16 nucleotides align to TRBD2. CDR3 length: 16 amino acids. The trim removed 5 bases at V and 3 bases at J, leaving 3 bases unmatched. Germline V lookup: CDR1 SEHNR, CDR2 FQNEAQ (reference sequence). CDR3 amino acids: CASSPGTSGREETQYF. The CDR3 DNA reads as TGTGCCAGCAGCCCCGGGACTAGCGGGAGGGAAGAGACCCAGTACTTC. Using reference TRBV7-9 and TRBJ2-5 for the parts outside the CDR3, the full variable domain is DTGVSQNPRHKITKRGQNVTFRCDPISEHNRLYWYRQTLGQGPEFLTYFQNEAQLEKSRLLSDRFSAERPKGSFSTLEIQRTEQGDSAMYLCASSPGTSGREETQYFGPGTRLLVL.

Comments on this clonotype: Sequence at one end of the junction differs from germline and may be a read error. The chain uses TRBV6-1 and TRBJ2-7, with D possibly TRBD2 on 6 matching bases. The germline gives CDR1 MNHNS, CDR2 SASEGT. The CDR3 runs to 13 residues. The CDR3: CAGSEGLSYEQYF. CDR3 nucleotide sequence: TGTGCCGGCAGTGAGGGACTCTCCTACGAGCAGTACTTC.

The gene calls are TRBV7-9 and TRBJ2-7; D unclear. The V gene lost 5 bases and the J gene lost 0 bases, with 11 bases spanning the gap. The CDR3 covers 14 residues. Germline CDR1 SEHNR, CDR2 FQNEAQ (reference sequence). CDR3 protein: CASSEYASSYEQYF. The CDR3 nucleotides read TGTGCCAGCAGCGAGTATGCTAGCTCCTACGAGCAGTACTTC. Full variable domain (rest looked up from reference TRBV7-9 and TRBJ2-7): DTGVSQNPRHKITKRGQNVTFRCDPISEHNRLYWYRQTLGQGPEFLTYFQNEAQLEKSRLLSDRFSAERPKGSFSTLEIQRTEQGDSAMYLCASSEYASSYEQYFGPGTRLTVT.

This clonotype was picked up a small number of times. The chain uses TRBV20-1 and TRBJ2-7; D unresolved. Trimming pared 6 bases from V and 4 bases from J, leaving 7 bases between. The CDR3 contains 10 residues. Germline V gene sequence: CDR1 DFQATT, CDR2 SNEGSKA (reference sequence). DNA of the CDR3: TGCAGTGCCCTCCCGTACGAGCAGTACTTC. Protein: CSALPYEQYF.

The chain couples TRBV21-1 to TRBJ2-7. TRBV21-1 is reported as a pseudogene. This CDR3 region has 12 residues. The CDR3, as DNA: TGTGCCAGCAGCAAAGCGGCCTACGAGCAGTACTTC. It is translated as CASSKAAYEQYF.